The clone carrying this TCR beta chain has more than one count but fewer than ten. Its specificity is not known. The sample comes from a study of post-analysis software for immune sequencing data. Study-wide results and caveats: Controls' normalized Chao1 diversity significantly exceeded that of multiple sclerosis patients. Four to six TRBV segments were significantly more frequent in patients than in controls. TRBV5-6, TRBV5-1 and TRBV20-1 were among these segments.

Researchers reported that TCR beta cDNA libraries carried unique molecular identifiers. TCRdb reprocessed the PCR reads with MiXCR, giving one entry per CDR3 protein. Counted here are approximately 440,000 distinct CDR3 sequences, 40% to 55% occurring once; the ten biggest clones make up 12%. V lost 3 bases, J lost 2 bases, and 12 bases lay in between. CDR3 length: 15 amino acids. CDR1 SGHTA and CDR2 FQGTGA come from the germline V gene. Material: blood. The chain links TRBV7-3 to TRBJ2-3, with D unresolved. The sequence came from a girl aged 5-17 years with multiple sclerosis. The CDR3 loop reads CASSFLARYTDTQYF. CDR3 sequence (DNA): TGTGCCAGCAGCTTCCTCGCGCGGTACACAGATACGCAGTATTTT.